This TCR beta chain was sequenced for a study of blood T cell repertoires in COVID-19. Across the whole study: Sites across the United States, Italy and Spain contributed samples from acute and convalescent COVID-19. Sources were T cells, B-cell-depleted T cells, or PBMCs; the material itself was cDNA or gDNA.

V lost 2 bases, J lost 0 bases, and 8 bases lay in between. CDR1 and CDR2 from the germline V gene are MNHEY and SVGAGI. The CDR3 is 16 amino acids. Authors' processing steps: Amplification of reference gene primers was used by the study to estimate nucleated cell counts. Assay: immunoSEQ multiplex PCR; the TCRdb copy retains only in-frame clones and omits some. V and J calls and clone size are given by that table; D and trimming were obtained from the DNA. Here the sample spans approximately 70,000 clones, about 70% being singletons. The V gene is TRBV6-5, the J gene TRBJ2-6; D ambiguous. This receptor was taken from a woman in her 70s with acute or convalescent COVID-19. The sample was peripheral blood. CDR3 coding DNA: TGTGCCAGCAGTTACGAAGCAAGCTCTGGGGCCAACGTCCTGACTTTC. As protein: CASSYEASSGANVLTF.